The rows below give T cell receptor beta chains drawn from one sample of a study of PD-1 blockade in classical Hodgkin lymphoma. The repertoire was sequenced with immunoSEQ multiplex PCR; TCRdb's copy has only in-frame clones and lacks some. This sample has 4,500 or so clones; about 70% occur once, and the top ten carry roughly a quarter. Here the sequenced sample was CD8+ T cells from blood, taken before the fourth cycle of nivolumab. The receptors were sampled from a human donor with classical Hodgkin lymphoma. Both conserved end residues are trimmed from each CDR3. The order of the fields is J gene, V gene, CDR3 protein.

>TRBJ2-3|TRBV9
ASSVARSTSTDTQY
>TRBJ2-2|TRBV7-3
ASSLPMNTGELF
>TRBJ1-1|TRBV28
ASSFSLNTEAF
>TRBJ1-6|TRBV27
ASSSRIGSPLH
>TRBJ2-7|TRBV13
ASSQGWGSYHEQY
>TRBJ2-7|TRBV28
ASSRLLRGNYEQY
>TRBJ2-2|TRBV9
ASSVGLAGPGELF
>TRBJ1-4|TRBV4-3
ASSQEGGRDFEKLF
>TRBJ1-1|TRBV7-9
ASSFQGSTEAF
>TRBJ1-1|TRBV6-4
ASSDGEGTEAF
>TRBJ1-3|TRBV7-9
ASSLAVNRESGNTIY
>TRBJ1-2|TRBV5-6
ASSLTGAVRGYT
>TRBJ1-5|TRBV7-8
ASSSRVGGLNQPQH
>TRBJ1-5|TRBV9
ASSVVRTGKLFSNQPQH
>TRBJ1-1|TRBV27
ASSPLLQGANTEAF
>TRBJ2-2|TRBV7-8
ASRPQGRELF
>TRBJ2-7|TRBV27
ASSFMGQGYEQY
>TRBJ1-4|TRBV9
ASSVRWGTNEKLF
>TRBJ1-2|TRBV7-6
ASSSLPGQGARGYT
>TRBJ2-3|TRBV7-2
ASSTGLAGGASTDTQY
>TRBJ2-7|TRBV6-5
ASSYRGRSSSYEQY
>TRBJ1-5|TRBV14
ASSRQQQSNQPQH
>TRBJ1-5|TRBV11-2
ASSHSVSQPQH
>TRBJ2-3|TRBV7-2
ASRRGDTTDTQY
>TRBJ2-2|TRBV7-9
ASSQTDRGGTGELF
>TRBJ1-4|TRBV30
AWSDRGGEKLF
>TRBJ1-6|TRBV9
ASSARSDSSPLH
>TRBJ2-1|TRBV7-8
ASSLVWHEQF
>TRBJ2-3|TRBV4-2
ASSQVFLGTDTQY
>TRBJ2-5|TRBV4-3
ASSQDKLGKRVWETQY
>TRBJ1-4|TRBV21-1
ASLKTVGGATNEKLF
>TRBJ1-1|TRBV29-1
SVEGQPNTEAF
>TRBJ2-1|TRBV28
ASTWAGTGVMNEQF
>TRBJ2-7|TRBV11-2
ASSLARGRGNYEQY
>TRBJ2-7|TRBV25-1
ASEPSRDRGSNEQY
>TRBJ2-1|TRBV28
ASSLNRGRSYNEQF
>TRBJ2-7|TRBV27
ASSWAGGGEQY
>TRBJ2-7|TRBV5-1
ASSLRSGDYEQY
>TRBJ2-7|TRBV7-2
ASSPYPGQASYEQY
>TRBJ1-4|TRBV2
ASSEFAGSTNEKLF
>TRBJ2-5|TRBV28
AIQGRLGETQY
>TRBJ2-5|TRBV5-4
ASSWGQVAGYQETQY
>TRBJ2-7|TRBV6-1
ASSDDTGPTYEQY
>TRBJ1-4|TRBV15
ATSVQGRPGEKLF
>TRBJ2-5|TRBV29-1
SVEIPGDRTRETQY
>TRBJ1-1|TRBV5-4
ASSSTGGPTEAF
>TRBJ2-7|TRBV7-2
ASSFRRDRGPAYEQY
>TRBJ2-7|TRBV6-1
ASSERVGGPSYEQY